This T cell receptor (beta chain) came from a study of shared clonotypes between healthy human individuals. The V and J ends lost 5 bases and 2 bases respectively, with 7 bases between them. The CDR3 extends over 12 amino acids. Germline V lookup: CDR1 MGHDK, CDR2 SYGVNS. About this clone: With a much larger clone just one base away, this may be a read error.

Sequenced by immunoSEQ multiplex PCR; TCRdb stores in-frame clones only, minus some. The sample contains 2 million to 2.5 million clones, over 85% of which appear only once. The sequenced material came from naive CD4+ T cells sorted from blood. Subset specified: CD45RA+ positively selected. V gene TRBV25-1 combines with J gene TRBJ2-7; D is undetermined. The sequence was collected from a man in his late teens or twenties in good health. DNA of the CDR3: TGTGCCAGCAGTTTAAGGACCTACGAGCAGTACTTC. Amino acids: CASSLRTYEQYF.